This is a list of T cell receptor beta chains from one sample in a study of blood T cell repertoires in COVID-19. The assay was immunoSEQ multiplex PCR, and TCRdb's table has in-frame clones only and misses some. The sample has around 150,000 clones, about nine tenths seen once. The sample comprised peripheral blood. The receptors originated from a man aged 25 to 40 with COVID-19, enrolled during active disease. The CDR3 runs from the conserved cysteine through the conserved F or W. Fields, in order: clone size, J gene, D gene, V gene, CDR3 protein, CDR3 DNA. The D gene is left open where the match is weak. Size is stated for part of the rows, as once, few or many counts, or as a class when the clone is expanded.

abundance: NA
j_gene: TRBJ1-4
d_gene: TRBD1
v_gene: TRBV10-3
CDR3aa: CAIGTGISNEKLFF
CDR3nt: TGTGCCATCGGGACAGGGATTTCTAATGAAAAACTGTTTTTT

abundance: NA
j_gene: TRBJ1-3
d_gene: TRBD1
v_gene: TRBV5-1
CDR3aa: CASSLTGSSGNTIYF
CDR3nt: TGCGCCAGCAGCCTGACAGGGAGCTCTGGAAACACCATATATTTT

abundance: NA
j_gene: TRBJ1-2
d_gene: TRBD1
v_gene: TRBV7-3
CDR3aa: CASSPIRDRVFYGYTF
CDR3nt: TGTGCCAGCAGCCCAATCCGGGACAGAGTTTTCTATGGCTACACCTTC

abundance: NA
j_gene: TRBJ2-2
d_gene: NA
v_gene: TRBV7-3
CDR3aa: CASSLLATGELFF
CDR3nt: TGTGCCAGCAGCTTATTAGCCACCGGGGAGCTGTTTTTT

abundance: NA
j_gene: TRBJ1-5
d_gene: NA
v_gene: TRBV28
CDR3aa: CASSLGGGIVTQPQHF
CDR3nt: TGTGCCAGCAGTTTAGGTGGGGGCATCGTCACGCAGCCCCAGCATTTT

abundance: NA
j_gene: TRBJ1-4
d_gene: TRBD1
v_gene: TRBV9
CDR3aa: CASSEGAGEKLFF
CDR3nt: TGTGCCAGCAGCGAGGGGGCGGGTGAAAAACTGTTTTTT

abundance: NA
j_gene: TRBJ1-3
d_gene: NA
v_gene: TRBV4-3
CDR3aa: CASSHSLSGNTIYF
CDR3nt: TGCGCCAGCAGCCATTCCCTCTCTGGAAACACCATATATTTT

abundance: once
j_gene: TRBJ1-1
d_gene: NA
v_gene: TRBV28
CDR3aa: CASSFPGNTEAFF
CDR3nt: TGTGCCAGCAGTTTTCCGGGAAACACTGAAGCTTTCTTT

abundance: NA
j_gene: TRBJ1-2
d_gene: NA
v_gene: TRBV7-2
CDR3aa: CASSLQDRNYGYTF
CDR3nt: TGTGCCAGCAGCTTACAAGACAGGAACTATGGCTACACCTTC

abundance: NA
j_gene: TRBJ2-1
d_gene: TRBD2
v_gene: TRBV28
CDR3aa: CASSLLSGFGGGGEQFF
CDR3nt: TGTGCCAGCAGTTTACTGTCTGGGTTCGGGGGGGGCGGTGAGCAGTTCTTC

abundance: few
j_gene: TRBJ1-6
d_gene: TRBD1
v_gene: TRBV7-2
CDR3aa: CASSGRQGTYNSPLHF
CDR3nt: TGTGCCAGCAGCGGCCGACAGGGGACTTATAATTCACCCCTCCACTTT

abundance: NA
j_gene: TRBJ1-3
d_gene: NA
v_gene: TRBV2
CDR3aa: CASLQDSGNTIYF
CDR3nt: TGTGCCAGTTTACAGGACTCTGGAAACACCATATATTTT

abundance: once
j_gene: TRBJ2-3
d_gene: NA
v_gene: TRBV3-1/TRBV3-2
CDR3aa: CASSQGLRTDINTDTQYF
CDR3nt: TGTGCCAGCAGCCAAGGTCTTAGGACAGACATTAACACAGATACGCAGTATTTT

abundance: NA
j_gene: TRBJ1-1
d_gene: NA
v_gene: TRBV7-2
CDR3aa: CASSFRSSEAFF
CDR3nt: TGTGCCAGCAGCTTTAGGAGCAGTGAAGCTTTCTTT

abundance: NA
j_gene: TRBJ2-5
d_gene: TRBD2
v_gene: TRBV3-1/TRBV3-2
CDR3aa: CASSRRVSGRAGEETQYF
CDR3nt: TGTGCCAGCAGCCGCCGGGTTAGCGGGAGGGCCGGCGAAGAGACCCAGTACTTC

abundance: NA
j_gene: TRBJ2-3
d_gene: TRBD2
v_gene: TRBV5-1
CDR3aa: CASSLGLAGVSDTQYF
CDR3nt: TGCGCCAGCAGCCTTGGACTAGCGGGAGTGTCAGATACGCAGTATTTT

abundance: NA
j_gene: TRBJ2-1
d_gene: TRBD1
v_gene: TRBV11-2
CDR3aa: CAAPGQGGEQFF
CDR3nt: TGTGCAGCGCCGGGACAGGGTGGTGAGCAGTTCTTC

abundance: NA
j_gene: TRBJ1-1
d_gene: TRBD1
v_gene: TRBV7-2
CDR3aa: CASSFGQGASGAFF
CDR3nt: TGTGCCAGCAGCTTTGGACAGGGGGCGAGTGGAGCTTTCTTT

abundance: NA
j_gene: TRBJ2-1
d_gene: TRBD2
v_gene: TRBV11-3
CDR3aa: CASSSGTSGTNEQFF
CDR3nt: TGTGCCAGCAGCTCCGGGACTAGCGGGACGAATGAGCAGTTCTTC

abundance: NA
j_gene: TRBJ2-5
d_gene: TRBD1
v_gene: TRBV14
CDR3aa: CASRGTGQETQYF
CDR3nt: TGTGCCAGCCGGGGGACAGGGCAAGAGACCCAGTACTTC

abundance: NA
j_gene: TRBJ2-7
d_gene: TRBD1
v_gene: TRBV6-5
CDR3aa: CASSPGQGATYEQYF
CDR3nt: TGTGCCAGCAGTCCGGGACAGGGGGCCACCTACGAGCAGTACTTC

abundance: once
j_gene: TRBJ1-1
d_gene: TRBD1
v_gene: TRBV10-3
CDR3aa: CAIRGDSPSEAFF
CDR3nt: TGTGCCATCAGAGGGGACAGTCCCTCTGAAGCTTTCTTT

abundance: few
j_gene: TRBJ2-5
d_gene: TRBD1
v_gene: TRBV5-6
CDR3aa: CASSLGQGMETQYF
CDR3nt: TGTGCCAGCAGCTTGGGACAGGGCATGGAGACCCAGTACTTC

abundance: NA
j_gene: TRBJ1-5
d_gene: NA
v_gene: TRBV7-2
CDR3aa: CASSSTKGQPQHF
CDR3nt: TGTGCCAGCAGCTCTACAAAGGGGCAGCCCCAGCATTTT

abundance: NA
j_gene: TRBJ2-3
d_gene: NA
v_gene: TRBV5-1
CDR3aa: CASSLAGFTDTQYF
CDR3nt: TGCGCCAGCAGCTTGGCTGGCTTCACAGATACGCAGTATTTT

abundance: NA
j_gene: TRBJ1-1
d_gene: NA
v_gene: TRBV28
CDR3aa: CASSLSGAGGLNTEAFF
CDR3nt: TGTGCCAGCAGTTTATCAGGGGCGGGGGGATTGAACACTGAAGCTTTCTTT

abundance: NA
j_gene: TRBJ2-2
d_gene: TRBD2
v_gene: TRBV10-3
CDR3aa: CAISDLGSGVGNTGELFF
CDR3nt: TGTGCCATCAGTGACCTTGGTAGCGGGGTTGGGAACACCGGGGAGCTGTTTTTT

abundance: NA
j_gene: TRBJ1-1
d_gene: NA
v_gene: TRBV11-3
CDR3aa: CASSLDKANTEAFF
CDR3nt: TGTGCCAGCAGCTTAGATAAAGCGAACACTGAAGCTTTCTTT

abundance: NA
j_gene: TRBJ2-2
d_gene: TRBD1
v_gene: TRBV11-3
CDR3aa: CASSSRQGASGELFF
CDR3nt: TGTGCCAGCAGCTCGAGACAGGGGGCTTCCGGGGAGCTGTTTTTT

abundance: NA
j_gene: TRBJ2-7
d_gene: TRBD2
v_gene: TRBV27
CDR3aa: CASSLVAGLQQYF
CDR3nt: TGTGCCAGCAGTTTAGTAGCGGGGTTACAGCAGTACTTC

abundance: NA
j_gene: TRBJ1-1
d_gene: NA
v_gene: TRBV5-5
CDR3aa: CASSLVQMNTEAFF
CDR3nt: TGTGCCAGCAGCTTGGTACAGATGAACACTGAAGCTTTCTTT

abundance: NA
j_gene: TRBJ2-1
d_gene: NA
v_gene: TRBV12-3/TRBV12-4
CDR3aa: CASSLVNEQFF
CDR3nt: TGTGCCAGCAGTTTAGTAAATGAGCAGTTCTTC

abundance: NA
j_gene: TRBJ2-1
d_gene: TRBD2
v_gene: TRBV5-1
CDR3aa: CASSHGLAGEDEQFF
CDR3nt: TGCGCCAGCAGCCACGGACTAGCGGGAGAAGATGAGCAGTTCTTC

abundance: NA
j_gene: TRBJ1-1
d_gene: NA
v_gene: TRBV7-9
CDR3aa: CASSLERENTEAFF
CDR3nt: TGTGCCAGCAGCTTAGAACGGGAGAACACTGAAGCTTTCTTT

abundance: NA
j_gene: TRBJ1-5
d_gene: TRBD1
v_gene: TRBV19
CDR3aa: CASSPLAGTGGDRQHF
CDR3nt: TGTGCCAGTAGTCCTTTAGCCGGGACAGGGGGGGACCGTCAGCATTTT

abundance: NA
j_gene: TRBJ2-1
d_gene: TRBD2
v_gene: TRBV4-1
CDR3aa: CASSQDYLAGGPSPEQFF
CDR3nt: TGCGCCAGCAGCCAAGACTACCTAGCGGGAGGGCCGAGTCCTGAGCAGTTCTTC

abundance: NA
j_gene: TRBJ1-2
d_gene: TRBD1
v_gene: TRBV6-6
CDR3aa: CASSYTDRGYGYTF
CDR3nt: TGTGCCAGCAGTTACACCGACAGGGGATATGGCTACACCTTC

abundance: NA
j_gene: TRBJ2-7
d_gene: NA
v_gene: TRBV15
CDR3aa: CATSTRDTEQYF
CDR3nt: TGTGCCACCAGCACCCGGGACACCGAGCAGTACTTC

abundance: NA
j_gene: TRBJ2-5
d_gene: TRBD1
v_gene: TRBV5-4
CDR3aa: CASSLGTGEETQYF
CDR3nt: TGTGCCAGCAGCTTGGGGACAGGGGAAGAGACCCAGTACTTC

abundance: once
j_gene: TRBJ2-1
d_gene: TRBD1
v_gene: TRBV19
CDR3aa: CASSPWTGGWVEQFF
CDR3nt: TGTGCCAGTAGTCCCTGGACAGGGGGCTGGGTTGAGCAGTTCTTC

abundance: NA
j_gene: TRBJ1-2
d_gene: TRBD1
v_gene: TRBV19
CDR3aa: CASRIIGGQVSNYGYTF
CDR3nt: TGTGCCAGTAGGATTATTGGGGGACAGGTATCTAACTATGGCTACACCTTC

abundance: NA
j_gene: TRBJ1-1
d_gene: TRBD1
v_gene: TRBV7-2
CDR3aa: CASSPTGVGTEAFF
CDR3nt: TGTGCCAGCAGCCCGACAGGGGTAGGCACTGAAGCTTTCTTT

abundance: NA
j_gene: TRBJ1-5
d_gene: TRBD1
v_gene: TRBV4-2
CDR3aa: CASSTTRDRGGNQPQHF
CDR3nt: TGTGCCAGCAGCACCACGCGAGACAGGGGAGGGAATCAGCCCCAGCATTTT

abundance: NA
j_gene: TRBJ2-3
d_gene: TRBD2
v_gene: TRBV3-1/TRBV3-2
CDR3aa: CASSQGLGGTSTDTQYF
CDR3nt: TGTGCCAGCAGCCAAGGTTTGGGGGGGACTAGCACAGATACGCAGTATTTT

abundance: once
j_gene: TRBJ2-5
d_gene: NA
v_gene: TRBV2
CDR3aa: CASSEANRVETQYF
CDR3nt: TGTGCCAGCAGTGAGGCGAACAGGGTTGAGACCCAGTACTTC

abundance: NA
j_gene: TRBJ2-4
d_gene: NA
v_gene: TRBV28
CDR3aa: CASSLRGGIAKNIQYF
CDR3nt: TGTGCCAGCAGTTTAAGGGGCGGCATAGCCAAAAACATTCAGTACTTC

abundance: NA
j_gene: TRBJ1-5
d_gene: TRBD1
v_gene: TRBV6-1
CDR3aa: CASSEIWVTGSNQPQHF
CDR3nt: TGTGCCAGCAGTGAAATTTGGGTGACAGGGAGCAATCAGCCCCAGCATTTT

abundance: NA
j_gene: TRBJ1-1
d_gene: NA
v_gene: TRBV19
CDR3aa: CASSTVDISTEAFF
CDR3nt: TGTGCCAGTAGTACTGTGGACATTTCTACTGAAGCTTTCTTT